This TCR beta chain is drawn from a study of blood T cell repertoires in COVID-19. Repertoires were generated with immunoSEQ multiplex PCR, while TCRdb's copy carries only in-frame clones and drops some. Here the sample spans about 180,000 clones, approximately 80% being singletons. Sequencing input: peripheral blood. The clonotype originates from a woman aged 35 to 49 with COVID-19, enrolled during active disease.

The CDR3 DNA reads TGTGCCAGCAGCTTAAGCGTCTATGGCTACACCTTC. Its translation: CASSLSVYGYTF. This chain uses TRBV7-2 with TRBJ1-2, with D unclear. There are 12 residues in the CDR3. Trimming left V 2 bases short and J 4 bases short, with 5 bases between. CDR1 is SGHTA and CDR2 is FQGNSA in the germline V gene.